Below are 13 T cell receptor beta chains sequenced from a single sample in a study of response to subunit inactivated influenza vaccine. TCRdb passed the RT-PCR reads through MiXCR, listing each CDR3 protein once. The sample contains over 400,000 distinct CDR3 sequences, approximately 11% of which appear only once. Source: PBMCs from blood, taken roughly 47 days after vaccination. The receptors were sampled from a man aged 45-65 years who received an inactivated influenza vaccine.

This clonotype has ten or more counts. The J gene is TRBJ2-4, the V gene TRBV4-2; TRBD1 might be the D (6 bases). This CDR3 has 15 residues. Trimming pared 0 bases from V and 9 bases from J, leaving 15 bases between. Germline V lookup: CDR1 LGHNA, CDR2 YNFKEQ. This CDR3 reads CASSQETGLDGIQYF. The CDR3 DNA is TGTGCCAGCAGCCAAGAGACAGGCTTGGACGGCATTCAGTACTTC.

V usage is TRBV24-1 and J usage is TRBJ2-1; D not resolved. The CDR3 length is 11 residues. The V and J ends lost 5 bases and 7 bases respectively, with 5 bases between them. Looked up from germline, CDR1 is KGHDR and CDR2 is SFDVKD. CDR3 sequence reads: CATSGRNEQFF. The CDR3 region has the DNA TGTGCCACCAGTGGGAGAAATGAGCAGTTCTTC.

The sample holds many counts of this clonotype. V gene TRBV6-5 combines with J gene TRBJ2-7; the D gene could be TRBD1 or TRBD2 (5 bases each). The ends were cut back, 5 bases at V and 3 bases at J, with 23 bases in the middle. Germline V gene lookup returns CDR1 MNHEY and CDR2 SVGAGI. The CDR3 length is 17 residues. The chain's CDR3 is CASSHTAGTGGVYEQYF. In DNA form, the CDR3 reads TGTGCCAGCAGTCACACGGCCGGGACCGGAGGCGTCTACGAGCAGTACTTC.

CDR3 nucleotides: TGTGCCAGCAGCAAGACAGGCTCACCCCTCCACTTT. This gives the protein CASSKTGSPLHF. The genes are TRBV7-9 and TRBJ1-6; possibly TRBD1 for D (6 bases). CDR1 and CDR2 from the germline V gene are SEHNR and FQNEAQ (reference sequence). V dropped 5 bases and J dropped 10 bases, with 9 bases sitting between them. The CDR3 contains 12 residues.

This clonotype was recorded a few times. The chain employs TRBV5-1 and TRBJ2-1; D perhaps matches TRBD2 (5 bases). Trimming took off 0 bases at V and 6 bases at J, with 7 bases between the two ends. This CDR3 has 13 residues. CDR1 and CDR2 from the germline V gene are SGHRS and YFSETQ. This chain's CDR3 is CASSLASSNEQFF. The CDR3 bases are TGCGCCAGCAGCTTGGCTAGCTCCAATGAGCAGTTCTTC.

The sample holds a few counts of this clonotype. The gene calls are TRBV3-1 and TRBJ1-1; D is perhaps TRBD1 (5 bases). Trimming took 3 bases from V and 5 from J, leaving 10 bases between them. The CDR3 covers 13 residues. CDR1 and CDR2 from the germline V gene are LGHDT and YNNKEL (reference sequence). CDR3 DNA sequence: TGTGCCAGCAGCCAGTACCAGGGTACTGAAGCTTTCTTT. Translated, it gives CASSQYQGTEAFF.

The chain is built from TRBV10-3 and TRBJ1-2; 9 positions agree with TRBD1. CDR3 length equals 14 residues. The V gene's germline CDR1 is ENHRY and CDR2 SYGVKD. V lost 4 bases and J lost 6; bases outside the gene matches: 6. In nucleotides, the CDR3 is TGTGCCATCAGTGGGACAGGGGTAATCCATGGCTACACCTTC. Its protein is CAISGTGVIHGYTF.

In nucleotides, the CDR3 is TGTGCCACCAGTGACCGCCCGGGGGCTAGCACAGATACGCAGTATTTT. It yields the protein CATSDRPGASTDTQYF. The V and J genes are TRBV24-1 and TRBJ2-3; D might be TRBD1 or TRBD2, each matching 6 bases. The CDR3 contains 16 residues. From germline, CDR1 is KGHDR and CDR2 SFDVKD. The V gene lost 4 bases and the J gene lost 0 bases, with 13 bases spanning the gap.

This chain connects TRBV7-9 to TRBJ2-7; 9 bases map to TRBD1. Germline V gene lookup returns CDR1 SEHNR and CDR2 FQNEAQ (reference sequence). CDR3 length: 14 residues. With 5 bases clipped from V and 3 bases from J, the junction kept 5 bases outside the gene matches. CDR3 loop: CASSLRQGDYEQYF. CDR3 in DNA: TGTGCCAGCAGCCTGAGACAGGGGGACTACGAGCAGTACTTC. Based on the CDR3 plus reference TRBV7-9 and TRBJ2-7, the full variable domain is DTGVSQNPRHKITKRGQNVTFRCDPISEHNRLYWYRQTLGQGPEFLTYFQNEAQLEKSRLLSDRFSAERPKGSFSTLEIQRTEQGDSAMYLCASSLRQGDYEQYFGPGTRLTVT.

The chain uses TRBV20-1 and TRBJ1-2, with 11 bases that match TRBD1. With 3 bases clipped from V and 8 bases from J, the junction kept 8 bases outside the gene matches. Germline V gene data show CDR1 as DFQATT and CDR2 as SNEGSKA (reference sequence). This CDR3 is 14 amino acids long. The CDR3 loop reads CSASSGQGAVGYTF. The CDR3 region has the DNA TGCAGTGCTAGTTCTGGACAGGGGGCGGTCGGCTACACCTTC.

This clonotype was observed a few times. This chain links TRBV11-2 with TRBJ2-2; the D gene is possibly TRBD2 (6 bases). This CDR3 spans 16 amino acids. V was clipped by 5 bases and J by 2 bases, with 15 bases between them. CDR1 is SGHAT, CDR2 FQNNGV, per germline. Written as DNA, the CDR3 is TGTGCCAGCAGCACCCGGGACTGGAAAAACACCGGGGAGCTGTTTTTT. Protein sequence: CASSTRDWKNTGELFF.

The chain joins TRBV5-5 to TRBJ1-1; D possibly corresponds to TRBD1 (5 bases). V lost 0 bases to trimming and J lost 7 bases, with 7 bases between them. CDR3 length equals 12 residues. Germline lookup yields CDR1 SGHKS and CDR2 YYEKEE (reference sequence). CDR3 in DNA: TGTGCCAGCAGCTTGGTTCAGGGTGAAGCTTTCTTT. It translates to CASSLVQGEAFF.

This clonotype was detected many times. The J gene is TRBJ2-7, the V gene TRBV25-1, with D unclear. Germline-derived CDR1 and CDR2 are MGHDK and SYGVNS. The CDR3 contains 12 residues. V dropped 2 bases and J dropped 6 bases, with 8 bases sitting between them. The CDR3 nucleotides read TGTGCCAGCAGTGAAAACTCGGTCGAGCAGTACTTC. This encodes CASSENSVEQYF.